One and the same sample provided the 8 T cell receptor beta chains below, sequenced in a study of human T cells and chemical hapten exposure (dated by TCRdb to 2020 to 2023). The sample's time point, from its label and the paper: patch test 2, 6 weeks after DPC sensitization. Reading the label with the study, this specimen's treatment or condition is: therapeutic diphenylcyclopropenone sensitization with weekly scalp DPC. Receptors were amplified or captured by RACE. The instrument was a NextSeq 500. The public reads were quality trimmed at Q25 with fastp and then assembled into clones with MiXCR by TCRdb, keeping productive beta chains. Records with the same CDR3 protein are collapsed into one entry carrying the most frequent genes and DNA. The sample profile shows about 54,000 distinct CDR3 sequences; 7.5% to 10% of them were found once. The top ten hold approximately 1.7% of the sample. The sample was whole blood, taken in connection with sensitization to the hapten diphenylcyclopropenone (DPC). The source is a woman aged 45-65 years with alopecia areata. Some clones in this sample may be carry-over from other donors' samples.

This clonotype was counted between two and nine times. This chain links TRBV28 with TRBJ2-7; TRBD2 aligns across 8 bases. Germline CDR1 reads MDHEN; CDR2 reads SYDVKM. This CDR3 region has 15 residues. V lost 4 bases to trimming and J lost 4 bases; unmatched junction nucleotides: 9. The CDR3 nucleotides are TGTGCCAGCAGTTCCCCGGGGGGGATAGAGTACGAGCAGTACTTC. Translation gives CASSSPGGIEYEQYF.

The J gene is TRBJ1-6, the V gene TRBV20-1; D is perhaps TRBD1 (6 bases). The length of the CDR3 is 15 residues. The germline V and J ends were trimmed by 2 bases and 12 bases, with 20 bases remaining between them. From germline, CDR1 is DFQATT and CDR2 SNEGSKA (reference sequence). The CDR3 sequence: CSARSGANLQGPLHF. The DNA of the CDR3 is TGCAGTGCTAGATCAGGGGCGAATCTCCAGGGACCCCTCCACTTT.

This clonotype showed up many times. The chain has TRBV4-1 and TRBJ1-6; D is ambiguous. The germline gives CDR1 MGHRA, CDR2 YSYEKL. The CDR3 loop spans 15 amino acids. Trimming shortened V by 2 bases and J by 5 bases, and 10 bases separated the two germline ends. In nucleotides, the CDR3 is TGCGCCAGCAGCCAAAATGATCCAAATAATTCACCCCTCCACTTT. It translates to CASSQNDPNNSPLHF.

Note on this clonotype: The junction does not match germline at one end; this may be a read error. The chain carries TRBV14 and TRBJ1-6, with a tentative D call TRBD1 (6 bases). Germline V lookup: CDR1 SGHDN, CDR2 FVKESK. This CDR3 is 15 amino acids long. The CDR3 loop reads CASSQGGGLNSLLHF. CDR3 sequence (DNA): TGTGCCAGCAGCCAAGGTGGGGGCCTAAATTCACTCCTCCACTTT.

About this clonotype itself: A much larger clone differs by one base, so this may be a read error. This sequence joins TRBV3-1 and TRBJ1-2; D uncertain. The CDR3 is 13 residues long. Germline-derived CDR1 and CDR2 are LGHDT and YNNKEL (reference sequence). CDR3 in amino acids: CAGSQDRAHGYTF. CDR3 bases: TGTGCCGGCAGCCAAGACCGAGCCCATGGCTACACCTTC.

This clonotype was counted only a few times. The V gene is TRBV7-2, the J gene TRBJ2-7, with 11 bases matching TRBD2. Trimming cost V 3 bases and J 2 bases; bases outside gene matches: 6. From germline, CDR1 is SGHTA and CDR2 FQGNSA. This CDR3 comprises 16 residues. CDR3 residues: CASSFPLAGDTYEQYF. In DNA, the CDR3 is TGTGCCAGCAGCTTTCCACTAGCGGGAGATACCTACGAGCAGTACTTC.

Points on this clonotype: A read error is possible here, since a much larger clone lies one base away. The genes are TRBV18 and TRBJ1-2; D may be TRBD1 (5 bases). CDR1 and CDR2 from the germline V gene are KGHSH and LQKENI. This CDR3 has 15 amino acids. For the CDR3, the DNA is TGTGTCAGCTCACTGGGGGACCGCTCTAACTATGGCTACACCTTC. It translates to CVSSLGDRSNYGYTF.

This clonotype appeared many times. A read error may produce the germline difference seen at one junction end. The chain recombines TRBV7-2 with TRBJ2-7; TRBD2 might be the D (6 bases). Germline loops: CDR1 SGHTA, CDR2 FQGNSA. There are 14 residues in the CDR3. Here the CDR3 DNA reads TGTGCCAGCAGCCTAGCGCCTCACAACTACGAGCAGTACTTC. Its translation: CASSLAPHNYEQYF.